This T cell receptor beta chain was identified during a study of blood T cell repertoires in COVID-19. Authors' processing steps: Amplifying reference gene primers gave estimates of nucleated cell counts. Method: immunoSEQ multiplex PCR; TCRdb's copy keeps in-frame clones and lacks some. V, J and clone size were drawn from that table, and D and trimming were deduced from the DNA. The sample holds 90,000 to 120,000 clones, around 83% seen once. Germline V gene lookup returns CDR1 SGHTA and CDR2 FQGNSA. This CDR3 has 15 residues. The J segment lost 3 bases and the V segment lost 4 bases, leaving 2 bases of the junction unmatched.

The receptor comes from a woman in her seventies with acute or convalescent COVID-19. The chain has TRBV7-2 and TRBJ1-6, with 8 bases lining up with TRBD1. The sample comprised peripheral blood. CDR3 bases: TGTGCCAGCAGCTCCGGACAGGGCTATAATTCACCCCTCCACTTT. Translated, it gives CASSSGQGYNSPLHF.